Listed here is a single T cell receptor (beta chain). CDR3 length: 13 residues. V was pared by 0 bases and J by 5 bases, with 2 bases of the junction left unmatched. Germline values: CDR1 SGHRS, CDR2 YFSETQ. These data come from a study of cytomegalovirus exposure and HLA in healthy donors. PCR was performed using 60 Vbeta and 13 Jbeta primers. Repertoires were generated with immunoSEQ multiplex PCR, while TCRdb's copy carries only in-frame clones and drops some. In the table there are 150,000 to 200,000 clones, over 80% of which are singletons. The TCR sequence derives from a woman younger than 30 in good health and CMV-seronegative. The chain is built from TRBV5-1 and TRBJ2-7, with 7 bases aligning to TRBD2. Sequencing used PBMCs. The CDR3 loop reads CASSLGLADEQYF. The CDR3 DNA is TGCGCCAGCAGCTTGGGACTAGCCGACGAGCAGTACTTC.